The clone carrying this T cell receptor beta chain appeared many times. What it binds is not known. Construction of TCR beta libraries relied on iRepertoire HTBI primers and on Arm-PCR targeting CDR3 regions. MiXCR, applied by TCRdb to the multiplex PCR reads, yields one record per CDR3 protein. The data hold around 400,000 distinct CDR3 sequences, with 20% to 25% observed a single time. The sample belongs to a study of regulatory T cells in long-lasting Graves disease. Study-wide points: Few sampled subjects may have lowered accuracy. TCR diversity was lower in persistent Graves' patients than in newly diagnosed ones.

This CDR3 contains 16 residues. CDR1 and CDR2 (germline): MNHEY, SVGEGT. Trimming removed 0 bases from V and 4 bases from J; junction bases left unmatched: 7. The time point was: persistent/refractory GD, antithyroid drugs over 5 years with positive TRAb. PBMCs provided the RNA from which the TCR library was made. Here the sequenced sample was peripheral blood mononuclear cells (PBMCs), taken when the disease was refractory, from a patient treated with antithyroid drugs. The V call is TRBV6-2 or TRBV6-3, the J call TRBJ1-1; 8 positions agree with TRBD1. The source is a female donor with Graves disease. In nucleotides, the CDR3 is TGTGCCAGCAGTTACTCGATCAGGACAGGGTTCACTGAAGCTTTCTTT. This codes for CASSYSIRTGFTEAFF.